The present TCR beta chain was sequenced within a study of blood T cells in healthy people across ages. The length of the CDR3 is 13 residues. CDR1 LNHNV and CDR2 YYDKDF come from the germline V gene (reference sequence). V was clipped by 1 base and J by 1 base, with 4 bases between them. The use of a sample-barcoded 5' primer and a J-beta primer mix characterized a second PCR of roughly 7 to 11 cycles. Sequencing of every sample gave 3 million or more CDR3-containing paired-end reads. MiXCR, run by TCRdb on the 5' RACE reads, gives a single entry per CDR3 protein. The sample lists more than 500,000 distinct CDR3 sequences, 25% to 30% occurring once. A minimum of 6 million PBMCs was isolated per sample.

Sequencing was carried out using blood. The chain uses TRBV15 and TRBJ1-1, with D unresolved. The clonotype comes from a woman in her seventies in good health. Here the CDR3 reads CATSRAKNTEAFF. The CDR3, as DNA: TGTGCCACCAGCAGAGCCAAGAACACTGAAGCTTTCTTT.